These T cell receptor beta chains were read from a single sample in a study of blood T cell repertoires in COVID-19. Some clones are missing from TCRdb's copy, which holds only in-frame ones; the method was immunoSEQ multiplex PCR. The sample has some 70,000 clones, approximately 90% seen once; the top ten hold 6.4%. Input material: peripheral blood. The receptor set was obtained from a woman aged 70-85 years with acute or convalescent COVID-19. Both conserved end residues are part of each CDR3. Only part of the rows carry a size: once, few, many, or a class if the clone is expanded.

size,J,V,CDR3
.,TRBJ2-2,TRBV24-1,CATSDSSGDRGNTGELFF
few,TRBJ2-7,TRBV7-9,CASRSGAHYEQYF
few,TRBJ2-7,TRBV10-3,CAISARDRAAGEQYF
.,TRBJ1-1,TRBV11-2,CASSLLNRGQTEAFF
.,TRBJ1-1,TRBV3-1/TRBV3-2,CASSQEGQMNTEAFF
.,TRBJ2-1,TRBV29-1,CSVELGGWLQVNSYNEQFF
once,TRBJ2-2,TRBV5-4,CASSYPRGNTGELFF
.,TRBJ2-3,TRBV24-1,CATSDSSNRGDTQYF
.,TRBJ2-7,TRBV5-4,CASSLEQGAGRQYF
.,TRBJ2-5,TRBV5-6,CASSALTSGVEETQYF
.,TRBJ2-6,TRBV7-9,CASSLGPGQGSGANVLTF
.,TRBJ1-2,TRBV6-5,CASSYFGQGSGYTF
.,TRBJ1-2,TRBV9,CASSVAPDYGYTF
.,TRBJ1-3,TRBV6-1,CASSDRDIYF
.,TRBJ2-2,TRBV14,CASSQGRGLYTGELFF
.,TRBJ2-2,TRBV11-1,CASSYSIQGWAGELFF
.,TRBJ2-3,TRBV24-1,CATSLRGDTQYF
once,TRBJ2-2,TRBV19,CASSTTGRGTGELFF
few,TRBJ1-2,TRBV5-1,CASSGGDSIYGYTF
.,TRBJ1-1,TRBV9,CASSPYGVAEAFF
.,TRBJ1-4,TRBV7-8,CASSLAPATNEKLFF
.,TRBJ2-3,TRBV12-3/TRBV12-4,CASSQTDTQYF
few,TRBJ1-2,TRBV4-1,CASSQSGGLIAYGYTF
.,TRBJ1-1,TRBV28,CASSLAGWNTEAFF
.,TRBJ2-3,TRBV14,CATLRQGAKGYGTDTQYF
.,TRBJ2-1,TRBV23-1,CASSPRLAGDGECSYNEQFF
.,TRBJ1-1,TRBV7-2,CASSSFRGSTEAFF
.,TRBJ2-2,TRBV2,CASATGGMGTGELFF
.,TRBJ2-7,TRBV6-2/TRBV6-3,CASSFDGRSSYEQYF
.,TRBJ1-1,TRBV28,CASLSGEVNTEAFF
.,TRBJ1-2,TRBV30,CAWRVKLINYGYTF
once,TRBJ1-4,TRBV6-5,CASSYKDREKLFF
.,TRBJ2-1,TRBV5-1,CASSYSGGASYNEQFF
.,TRBJ1-5,TRBV30,CAWRGGSGPQHF
.,TRBJ2-2,TRBV7-2,CASSPGRGRANTGELFF
.,TRBJ1-2,TRBV7-8,CASSLREGRHYGYTF
.,TRBJ2-5,TRBV12-3/TRBV12-4,CASRQKGETQYF
.,TRBJ2-7,TRBV18,CASSRQGSSYEQYF
.,TRBJ2-3,TRBV9,CASSVGVQGSDTQYF
.,TRBJ1-2,TRBV7-2,CASSLDLIYRGYTF